These 2 T cell receptor beta chains share one sample of origin, sequenced in a study of CXCR3-negative and CXCR3-positive naive CD8 T cells. The authors made the TRB cDNA libraries by 5' RACE using UMI labels. One entry per CDR3 protein, without DNA, is what TCRdb gives after re-calling the 5' RACE reads. In total, the table holds around 50,000 distinct CDR3 sequences. Sequencing input: memory CD8+ T cells from blood. The receptors were gathered from a human donor in good health. Some clones in this sample may be carry-over from other donors' samples.

The genes are TRBV28 and TRBJ2-7; TCRdb designates TRBD2, a call that cannot be tested without DNA. Per germline, CDR1 MDHEN and CDR2 SYDVKM. The CDR3 covers 15 residues. The CDR3 region is CASSSPLAGGNEQYF.

The rearrangement uses TRBV2 and TRBJ2-1; TCRdb gives TRBD1 as the D gene, but with no DNA this cannot be confirmed. Germline loops: CDR1 SNHLY, CDR2 FYNNEI. This CDR3 contains 14 residues. CDR3 residues: CASSELTDPKEQFF.